This TCR beta chain derives from a study of stem cell transplantation in POMP-related autoinflammatory disease. Study-level background: Before transplant, CD4+ T cells skewed naive and CD8+ proportions were low.

The germline V gene has CDR1 SEHNR and CDR2 FQNEAQ (reference sequence). This CDR3 is 17 amino acids long. Trimming stripped 5 bases from V and 5 bases from J, with 24 bases between. Using immunoSEQ multiplex PCR, the repertoire was profiled, and TCRdb retains in-frame clones only, with some absent. The sample has some 9,900 clones, roughly 80% seen once. The chain carries TRBV7-9 and TRBJ1-1; perhaps TRBD1 as D (6 bases). This material consisted of CD4+ T cells from PBMCs, taken after stem cell transplantation. The receptor was derived from a human patient with POMP-related autoinflammation and immune dysregulation (PRAID). A share of the T cells may be of graft donor origin. CDR3 sequence (DNA): TGTGCCAGCAGCCCCGTATCTGGGACACCGGGAGGGACTGAAGCTTTCTTT. Its protein product is CASSPVSGTPGGTEAFF.